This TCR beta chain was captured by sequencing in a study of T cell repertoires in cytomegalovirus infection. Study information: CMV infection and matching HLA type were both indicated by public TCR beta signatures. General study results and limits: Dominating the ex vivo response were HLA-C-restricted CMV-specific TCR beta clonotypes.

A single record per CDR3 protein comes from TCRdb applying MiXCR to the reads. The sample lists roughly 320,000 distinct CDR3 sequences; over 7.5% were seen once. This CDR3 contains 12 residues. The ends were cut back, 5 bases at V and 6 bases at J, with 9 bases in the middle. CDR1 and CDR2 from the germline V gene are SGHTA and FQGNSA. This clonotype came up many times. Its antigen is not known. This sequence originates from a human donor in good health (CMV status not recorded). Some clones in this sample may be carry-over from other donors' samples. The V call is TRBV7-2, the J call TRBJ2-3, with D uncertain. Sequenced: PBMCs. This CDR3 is CASSLLRDTQYF. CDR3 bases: TGTGCCAGCAGCCTTTTACGGGATACGCAGTATTTT.